The source of this TCR beta chain is a study of T cell repertoires in cytomegalovirus infection. For the study at large: Public TCR beta signatures marked donors with CMV infection and the matching HLA. Notes on the study in general: Individuals carrying CMV plus the relevant HLA were identified by cumulative frequency of public TCR beta families. There were HLA-C-restricted CMV-specific TCR beta clonotypes dominating the ex vivo response.

To note about this clonotype: Its matching antigen is unknown.

The CDR3 runs to 15 residues. The germline V gene encodes CDR1 LGHDT and CDR2 YNNKEL (reference sequence). V was pared by 1 base and J by 5 bases, with 12 bases between. Each CDR3 protein is one row after TCRdb ran MiXCR on the reads. The sample consists of nearly 550,000 distinct CDR3 sequences, 15% to 20% of them appearing once. The source of this sequence is a human donor in good health (CMV status not recorded). Some clones in this sample may be carry-over from other donors' samples. The sequenced material came from CD8+ T cells from PBMCs. The V call is TRBV3-1, the J call TRBJ2-4; D might be TRBD2 (7 bases). The CDR3 DNA sequence: TGTGCCAGCAGCCAAGTTGTGGGGGGGCAAAACATTCAGTACTTC. Translating it yields CASSQVVGGQNIQYF.